The clone carrying this T cell receptor beta chain was detected only once. What it binds is not known. This sample was included in a study of cytomegalovirus exposure and HLA in healthy donors. Study-wide findings and caveats: Most TCR sequences proved rare, with some public TCRs found in many donors. As was reported, the classifier diagnosed cytomegalovirus status with high specificity and sensitivity. There were about 160 TCR beta chains listed as cytomegalovirus-associated.

Profiling relied on immunoSEQ multiplex PCR, and the TCRdb table lists in-frame clones only, not all of them. Here the sample spans more than 60,000 clones, just over 95% being singletons. Sequenced input: PBMCs. This receptor was obtained from a woman between 18 and 29 years old in good health and CMV-seropositive.

For the CDR3, the DNA is TGCGCCAGCAGAAAGCAGGGGGCTACAGATACGCAGTATTTT. Translating it yields CASRKQGATDTQYF. The V and J genes are TRBV5-1 and TRBJ2-3; TRBD1 aligns across 8 bases. The ends lost 5 bases at V and 3 bases at J; junction bases unmatched: 5. Germline V gives CDR1 SGHRS, CDR2 YFSETQ. This CDR3 has 14 amino acids.